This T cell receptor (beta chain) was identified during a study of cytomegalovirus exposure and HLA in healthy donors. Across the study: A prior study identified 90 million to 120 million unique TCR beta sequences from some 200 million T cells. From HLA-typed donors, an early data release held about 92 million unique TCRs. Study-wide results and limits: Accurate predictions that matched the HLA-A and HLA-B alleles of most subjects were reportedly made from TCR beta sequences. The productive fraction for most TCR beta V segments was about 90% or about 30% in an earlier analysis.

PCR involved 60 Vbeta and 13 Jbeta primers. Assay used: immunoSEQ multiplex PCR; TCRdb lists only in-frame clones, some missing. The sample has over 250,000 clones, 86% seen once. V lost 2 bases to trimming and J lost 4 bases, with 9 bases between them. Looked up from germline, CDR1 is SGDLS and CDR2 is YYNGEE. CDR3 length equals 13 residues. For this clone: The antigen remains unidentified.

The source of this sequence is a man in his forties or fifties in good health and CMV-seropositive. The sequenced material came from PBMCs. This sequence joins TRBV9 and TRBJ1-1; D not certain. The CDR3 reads CASSVALATEAFF. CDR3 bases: TGTGCCAGCAGCGTCGCCTTGGCCACTGAAGCTTTCTTT.